This T cell receptor beta chain was profiled in a study of blood T cells in healthy people across ages. The CDR3 contains 18 residues. V was clipped by 1 base and J by 6 bases; unmatched bases: 10. Germline V gene lookup returns CDR1 LGHNA and CDR2 YNFKEQ. Then a second PCR, running roughly 7 to 11 cycles, was carried out with a sample-barcoded 5' primer and a J-beta primer mix. One entry per CDR3 protein, called by TCRdb with MiXCR from the 5' RACE reads. This repertoire shows about 1,000,000 distinct CDR3 sequences, around 45% found once; its top ten account for around 18%. The sample comprised blood. The chain has TRBV4-2 and TRBJ2-1; 12 nucleotides align to TRBD2. The clonotype originates from a woman between 55 and 75 years old in good health. The CDR3 here is CASSQVGMTSGSRNEQFF. CDR3 coding DNA: TGTGCCAGCAGCCAAGTGGGAATGACTAGCGGGAGCCGCAATGAGCAGTTCTTC.